Sequencing of this T cell receptor (beta chain) was carried out in a study of blood T cell repertoires in COVID-19. Study summary: The samples span acute and convalescent COVID-19 from the United States, Italy and Spain. T cells, B-cell-depleted T cells, or PBMCs supplied cDNA or gDNA.

Original processing methods: Reference gene primer amplification yielded estimated nucleated cell counts. Produced via immunoSEQ multiplex PCR; TCRdb's table is partial and in-frame only. V, J and clone size were drawn from that table, and D and trimming were deduced from the DNA. The table shows about 200,000 clones, with roughly 88% occurring only once. Germline-derived CDR1 and CDR2 are LGHNT and FRNRAP. The V and J ends lost 2 bases and 2 bases respectively, with 7 bases between them. The CDR3 is made up of 13 amino acids. The sample comprised peripheral blood. The receptor was derived from a human donor with active or convalescent COVID-19. The donor label of this sample is uncertain. This sequence joins TRBV12-5 and TRBJ2-7; D remains unclear. CDR3 residues: CASGLIPTYEQYF. The CDR3 DNA reads as TGTGCTAGTGGTTTGATCCCAACCTACGAGCAGTACTTC.